The 2 T cell receptor beta chains below come from one sample, sequenced in a study of identical twins. TCRdb called the 5' RACE reads again in MiXCR, with one record for every CDR3 protein. Among some 440,000 distinct CDR3 sequences, roughly 26% were seen once, and the ten largest hold over 2.5%. These data were also reused for a study on T cells expressing NK-cell markers.

Sequenced input: CD4+ T cells sorted from blood. The receptors shown here come from a woman between 18 and 29 years old in good health.

The CDR3 nucleotides are TGTGCCAGCAGCTTAGGTTTCAGGAGGTACCCGGGGGATGAGCAGTTCTTC. Protein product: CASSLGFRRYPGDEQFF. The chain combines TRBV7-2 with TRBJ2-1; the D gene is possibly TRBD2 (6 bases). The CDR3 has 17 residues. Germline loops: CDR1 SGHTA, CDR2 FQGNSA. V was trimmed by 1 base and J by 8 bases, leaving 21 bases between them. The entire variable domain, with the rest obtained from reference TRBV7-2 and TRBJ2-1, is as follows: GAGVSQSPSNKVTEKGKDVELRCDPISGHTALYWYRQSLGQGLEFLIYFQGNSAPDKSGLPSDRFSAERTGGSVSTLTIQRTQQEDSAVYLCASSLGFRRYPGDEQFFGPGTRLTVL.

This clonotype has only a few counts. This chain joins TRBV6-6 and TRBJ2-7, with D hard to call. The CDR3 runs 11 residues. The V end lost 6 bases, the J end lost 5 bases, and 8 bases lay between the germline ends. Germline loops: CDR1 MNHNY, CDR2 SVGAGI (reference sequence). CDR3 amino acids: CASSPRDEQYF. In DNA, the CDR3 is TGTGCCAGCAGCCCCCGGGACGAGCAGTACTTC.